This TCR beta chain is drawn from a study of blood T cells in healthy people across ages (dated by TCRdb to about 2015). Regarding the complete study: In model experiments, roughly one uniquely barcoded TCR beta cDNA molecule per two T cells was captured by template switching. Four age groups were formed from the donors: young (average 16 years), middle-aged (just under 40), aged (roughly 56) and long-lived (roughly 81). Using deep sequencing normalized with unique cDNA molecular identifiers, the study measured how TCR beta repertoire diversity changes with age. The study analyzed two additional independent replicas of 1 million unique cDNA reads from the same blood draw for two donors, one aged 18 to 29 and one aged 80 or older. To avoid experimental bias, donors of different ages were spread randomly across the sequencing lanes.

The donors were a few dozen Caucasian individuals from Russia, aged roughly 6 to 95 years, who were systemically healthy. Ten milliliters of peripheral blood were drawn from each donor into EDTA-treated Vacutainer tubes. PBMCs were isolated by Ficoll-Paque density-gradient centrifugation, with at least 6.5 million obtained per sample. Trizol reagent was used to extract total RNA from PBMCs, with at least 5.5 micrograms per sample. For every donor, flow cytometry on a PBMC aliquot measured the percentage of naive CD45RAhigh/CD27high T cells. Germline trimming: 5 bases from V, 2 bases from J; junction bases outside gene matches: 3. Taken from cysteine to phenylalanine, the CDR3 has 14 residues. Kept here is only the CDR3 DNA, which spans 42 bases and is read in frame from base 1. According to the germline V gene, CDR1 reads SGDLS and CDR2 reads YYNGEE. The library was produced with 5' RACE. Sequencing took place on an Illumina HiSeq 2500. A second 7 to 11 cycle PCR used a sample-barcoded 5' primer and a J-beta primer mix. Each TCR beta cDNA molecule received a unique molecular identifier from a template-switch 5' adaptor carrying 12 random nucleotides. Each sample yielded at least 2.5 million CDR3-containing paired-end reads. First-strand cDNA synthesis was performed from all RNA using the Mint cDNA synthesis kit, with priming by a TRBC-specific oligonucleotide. After uracil-DNA glycosylase treatment, a first 18-cycle PCR used universal primers M1SS and BC2_uni_R on all cDNA. The paper's data handling went like this. Each sample was normalized by randomly selecting 1 million high-quality reads, each carrying a distinct molecular identifier. Reads with shared molecular identifiers were discarded instead of being binned into consensus sequences. CDR3 identification, clonotype clustering and error correction used MiTCR with a Q25 quality threshold and the strictest error-elimination algorithm. Lower-bound total TCR beta diversity was estimated with a nonparametric unseen species model using Euler transformation. Clones were called with MiXCR by TCRdb after fastp trimmed the public reads at Q25, and only in-frame beta chains were retained. Duplicate CDR3 protein sequences are folded into a single record with the most common DNA and genes. TCRdb, rather than the study authors, made the V and J calls. The sample includes about 1.7 million distinct CDR3 sequences, with 28% observed a single time. The top ten clones comprise 7.7% of the sample.

General conclusions and limits of the study: The long-lived group showed more naive CD4+ T cells, fewer expanded clones and increased TCR diversity than the aged group, suggesting age selection. Donor CMV infection status was unknown, potentially confounding age-related changes in expanded clonotypes. There was a strong correlation between observed TCR beta diversity and the percentage of naive T cells measured by flow cytometry. Total diversity estimates from one million sequenced T cells were considered lower bounds and underestimates. Conclusive comparison of naive and antigen-experienced compartments was prevented by the profiling of bulk unsorted PBMCs. Observed TCR beta diversity per million T cells fell roughly linearly with age, and a significant reduction was already apparent by age around 40.

This clonotype came up a few times. Its target antigen remains unknown. No much larger clone exists at a distance of one base, and base qualities are not known. The receptor's source is a woman in her twenties or thirties in good health. Sample: blood. Recombination linked TRBV9 to TRBJ2-2; the junction holds 7 bases that match TRBD2. The base sequence is TGTGCCAGCAGGGGGGGGATAAACACCGGGGAGCTGTTTTTT. Its product reads: CASRGGINTGELFF.